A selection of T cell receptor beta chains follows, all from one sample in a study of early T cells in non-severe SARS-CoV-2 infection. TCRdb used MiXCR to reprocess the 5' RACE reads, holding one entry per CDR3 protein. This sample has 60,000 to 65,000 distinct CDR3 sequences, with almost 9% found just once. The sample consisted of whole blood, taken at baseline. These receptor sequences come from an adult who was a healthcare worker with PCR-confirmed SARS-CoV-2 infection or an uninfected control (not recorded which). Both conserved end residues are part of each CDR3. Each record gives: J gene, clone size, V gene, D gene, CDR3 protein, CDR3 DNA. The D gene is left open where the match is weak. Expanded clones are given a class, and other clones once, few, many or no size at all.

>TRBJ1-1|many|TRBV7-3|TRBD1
CASSSDRGRDTEAFF
TGTGCCAGCAGCTCCGACAGGGGGCGAGACACTGAAGCTTTCTTT
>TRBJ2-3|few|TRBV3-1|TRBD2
CASSQDRASGRSNTQYF
TGTGCCAGCAGCCAAGATCGTGCTAGCGGGAGATCGAATACGCAGTATTTT
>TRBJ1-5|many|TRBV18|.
CASSPDKGQPQHF
TGTGCCAGCTCACCCGACAAGGGTCAGCCCCAGCATTTT
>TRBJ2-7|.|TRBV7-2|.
CASSLDGQISYEQYF
TGTGCCAGCAGCTTAGATGGACAGATCTCCTACGAGCAGTACTTC
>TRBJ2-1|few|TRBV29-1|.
CSVVGGSYNEQFF
TGCAGCGTTGTAGGGGGCTCCTACAATGAGCAGTTCTTC
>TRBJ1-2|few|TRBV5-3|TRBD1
CARSNTRDRSSYGYTF
TGTGCCAGAAGCAACACTCGGGACAGATCTTCCTATGGCTACACCTTC
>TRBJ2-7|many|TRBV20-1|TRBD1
CSASSGQGAYEQYF
TGCAGTGCTAGTTCGGGACAGGGGGCTTACGAGCAGTACTTC
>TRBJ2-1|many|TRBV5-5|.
CASSLGATSSYNEQFF
TGTGCCAGCAGCTTGGGTGCGACGAGCTCCTACAATGAGCAGTTCTTC
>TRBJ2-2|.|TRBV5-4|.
CASSLSQNTGELFF
TGTGCCAGCAGCTTGTCCCAGAACACCGGGGAGCTGTTTTTT
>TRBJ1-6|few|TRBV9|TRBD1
CASSRTGIGSPLHF
TGTGCCAGCAGCCGGACAGGGATTGGTTCACCCCTCCACTTT
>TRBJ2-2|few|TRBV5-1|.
CASSLALDTGELFF
TGCGCCAGCAGCTTGGCCCTGGACACCGGGGAGCTGTTTTTT
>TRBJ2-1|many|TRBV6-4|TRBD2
CASSRTSGFPHEQFF
TGTGCCAGCAGCCGGACTAGCGGATTTCCCCATGAGCAGTTCTTC
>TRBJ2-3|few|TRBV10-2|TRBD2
CASSDELAGVGTDTQYF
TGCGCCAGCAGTGACGAGCTAGCGGGAGTGGGCACAGATACGCAGTATTTT
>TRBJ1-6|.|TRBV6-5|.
CASRLLQSSYNSPLHF
TGTGCCAGCAGACTTCTTCAGAGCTCCTATAATTCACCCCTCCACTTT
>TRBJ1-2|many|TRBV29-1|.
CSVEGGEVYGYTF
TGCAGCGTTGAAGGTGGTGAGGTCTATGGCTACACCTTC
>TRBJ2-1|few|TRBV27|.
CASSLTLVSDEQFF
TGTGCCAGCAGTCTCACACTAGTTTCGGATGAGCAGTTCTTC
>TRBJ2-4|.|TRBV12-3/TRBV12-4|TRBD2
CASRLSGGSYIQYF
TGTGCCAGCAGGTTATCGGGCGGGAGCTACATTCAGTACTTC
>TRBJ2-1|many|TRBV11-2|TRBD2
CASSFSGLGNNEQFF
TGTGCCAGCAGCTTTTCGGGACTAGGGAACAATGAGCAGTTCTTC
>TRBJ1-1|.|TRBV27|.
CASSPRTGAFF
TGTGCCAGCAGTCCCCGGACCGGGGCTTTCTTT
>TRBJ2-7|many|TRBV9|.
CASSVGGGTLSEQYF
TGTGCCAGCAGCGTAGGAGGGGGGACACTCTCCGAGCAGTACTTC
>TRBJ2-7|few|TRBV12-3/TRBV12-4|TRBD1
CASTPGADRSSYEQYF
TGTGCCAGCACCCCTGGTGCGGACAGGAGCTCCTACGAGCAGTACTTC
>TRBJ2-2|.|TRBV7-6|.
CASSSLVFLTSPGELFF
TGTGCCAGCAGTAGCTTAGTGTTCCTAACAAGTCCCGGGGAGCTGTTTTTT
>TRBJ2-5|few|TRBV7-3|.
CASSLTGPGETQYF
TGTGCCAGCAGCTTAACTGGGCCGGGGGAGACCCAGTACTTC
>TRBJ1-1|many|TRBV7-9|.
CASSPFSENTEAFF
TGTGCCAGCAGCCCATTTAGTGAAAACACTGAAGCTTTCTTT
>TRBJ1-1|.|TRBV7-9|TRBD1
CASSYAGGGTEAFF
TGTGCCAGCAGCTATGCAGGGGGAGGGACTGAAGCTTTCTTT
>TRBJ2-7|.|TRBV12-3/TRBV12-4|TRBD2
CASSVTSGYEQYF
TGTGCCAGCAGTGTTACTAGCGGGTACGAGCAGTACTTC
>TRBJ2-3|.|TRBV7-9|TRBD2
CASSLDGRRPVGGTDTQYF
TGTGCCAGCAGCTTAGACGGGAGGAGGCCCGTAGGAGGCACAGATACGCAGTATTTT
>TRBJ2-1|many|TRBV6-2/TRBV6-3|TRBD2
CASSVITSGNYNEQFF
TGTGCCAGCAGCGTTATTACTAGCGGTAATTACAATGAGCAGTTCTTC
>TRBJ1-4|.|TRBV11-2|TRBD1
CASSFGTGGEKLFF
TGTGCCAGCAGCTTTGGGACAGGTGGAGAAAAACTGTTTTTT
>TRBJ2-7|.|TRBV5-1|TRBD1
CASSRTGVRSEQYF
TGCGCCAGCAGCCGGACAGGGGTGAGGAGCGAGCAGTACTTC
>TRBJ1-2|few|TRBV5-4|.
CASSLAASAYGYTF
TGTGCCAGCAGCTTGGCCGCTTCTGCCTATGGCTACACCTTC
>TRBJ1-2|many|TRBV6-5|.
CASSRDKIRYGYTF
TGTGCCAGCAGCCGAGACAAGATCCGCTATGGCTACACCTTC